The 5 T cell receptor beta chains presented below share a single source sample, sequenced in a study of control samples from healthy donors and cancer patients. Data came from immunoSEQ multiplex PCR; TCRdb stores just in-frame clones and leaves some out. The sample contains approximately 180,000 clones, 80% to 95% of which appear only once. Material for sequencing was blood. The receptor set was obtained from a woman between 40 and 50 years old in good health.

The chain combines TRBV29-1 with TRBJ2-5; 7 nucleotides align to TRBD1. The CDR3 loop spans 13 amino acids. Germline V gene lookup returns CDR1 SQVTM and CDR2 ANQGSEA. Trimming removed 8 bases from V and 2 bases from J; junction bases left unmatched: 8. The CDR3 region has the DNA TGCAGCCCCCAGGGACAGCCACAAGAGACCCAGTACTTC. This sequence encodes CSPQGQPQETQYF.

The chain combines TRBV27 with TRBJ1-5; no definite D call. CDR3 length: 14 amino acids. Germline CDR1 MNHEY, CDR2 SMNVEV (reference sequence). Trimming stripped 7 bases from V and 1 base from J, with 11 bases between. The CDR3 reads CASTASDSNQPQHF. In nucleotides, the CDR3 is TGTGCCAGCACTGCCTCAGACAGCAATCAGCCCCAGCATTTT.

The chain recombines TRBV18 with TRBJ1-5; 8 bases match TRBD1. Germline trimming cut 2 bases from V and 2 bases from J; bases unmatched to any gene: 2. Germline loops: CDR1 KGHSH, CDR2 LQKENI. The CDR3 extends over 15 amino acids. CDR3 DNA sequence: TGTGCCAGCTCACCAGCGACAGGGGGCAATCAGCCCCAGCATTTT. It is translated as CASSPATGGNQPQHF. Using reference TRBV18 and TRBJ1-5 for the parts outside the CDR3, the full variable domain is NAGVMQNPRHLVRRRGQEARLRCSPMKGHSHVYWYRQLPEEGLKFMVYLQKENIIDESGMPKERFSAEFPKEGPSILRIQQVVRGDSAAYFCASSPATGGNQPQHFGDGTRLSIL.

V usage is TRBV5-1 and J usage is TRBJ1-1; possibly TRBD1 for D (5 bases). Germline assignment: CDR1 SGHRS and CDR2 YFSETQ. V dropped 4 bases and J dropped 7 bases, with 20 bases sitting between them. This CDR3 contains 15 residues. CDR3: CASSPLDGRAYEAFF. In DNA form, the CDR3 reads TGCGCCAGCAGCCCTCTGGACGGCAGGGCGTATGAAGCTTTCTTT.

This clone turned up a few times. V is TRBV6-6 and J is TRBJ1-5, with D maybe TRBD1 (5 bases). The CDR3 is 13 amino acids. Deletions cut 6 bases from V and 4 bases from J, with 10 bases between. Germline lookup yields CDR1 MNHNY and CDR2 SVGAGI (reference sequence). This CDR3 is CASRSTENQPQHF. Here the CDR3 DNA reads TGTGCCAGCAGATCGACAGAGAATCAGCCCCAGCATTTT.